This TCR beta chain was recovered during a study of blood T cell repertoires in COVID-19. Study information: There were acute and convalescent COVID-19 samples, and they came from the United States, Italy and Spain. From T cells, B-cell-depleted T cells, or PBMCs came the material, which was cDNA or gDNA.

Per the original methods: Using reference gene primer amplification, nucleated cell counts were estimated. Clones were sequenced by immunoSEQ multiplex PCR, and TCRdb holds only the in-frame ones, with some missing. D and trimming were read from the DNA, whereas the V and J calls and clone size are those reported in that table. The sample records fewer than 250,000 clones, just under 85% being singletons. CDR3 length: 19 amino acids. Germline-derived CDR1 and CDR2 are KGHSY and FQNENV. V dropped 0 bases and J dropped 0; count of bases not matched to a gene: 7. The rearrangement links TRBV16 to TRBJ2-6; TRBD1 matches at 8 bases. The sequence came from a man in his fifties with acute or convalescent COVID-19. Sequencing input: peripheral blood. The CDR3 is CASSQSRWTGNSGANVLTF. CDR3 coding DNA: TGTGCCAGCAGCCAATCTCGATGGACAGGGAACTCTGGGGCCAACGTCCTGACTTTC.